One sample yielded the 15 T cell receptor beta chains listed below, sequenced in a study of cytomegalovirus exposure and HLA in healthy donors. The PCR had 60 Vbeta and 13 Jbeta primers. Clones were read by immunoSEQ multiplex PCR, and TCRdb kept only the in-frame ones, dropping some. The data contain 35,000 to 45,000 clones, around 53% of them singletons. Sequencing was carried out using PBMCs. Receptors were obtained from a woman between 35 and 50 years old in good health and CMV-seropositive.

This rearrangement joins TRBV5-1 to TRBJ1-5; tentatively, D is TRBD1 (6 bases). This CDR3 is 14 amino acids long. V was pared by 0 bases and J by 4 bases, with 8 bases between. Germline assignment: CDR1 SGHRS and CDR2 YFSETQ. CDR3 sequence (DNA): TGCGCCAGCAGCTTGGGCAGGGGTAATCAGCCCCAGCATTTT. Translating it yields CASSLGRGNQPQHF.

This chain links TRBV5-6 with TRBJ2-2; 10 nucleotides align to TRBD1. From germline, CDR1 is SGHDT and CDR2 YYEEEE. The CDR3 is 14 amino acids. V shed 0 bases, J shed 7 bases, and the junction held 0 bases outside the gene matches. CDR3 in amino acids: CASSLGTGGGELFF. CDR3 coding DNA: TGTGCCAGCAGCTTGGGGACAGGGGGCGGGGAGCTGTTTTTT.

The chain is built from TRBV7-9 and TRBJ2-1; no firm D call. There are 12 residues in the CDR3. Deletions cut 4 bases from V and 7 bases from J, with 8 bases between. Per the germline V gene, CDR1 is SEHNR and CDR2 is FQNEAQ (reference sequence). This CDR3 is CASSSQLNEQFF. CDR3 nucleotide sequence: TGTGCCAGCAGCTCCCAGTTGAATGAGCAGTTCTTC.

The J gene is TRBJ2-5, the V gene TRBV7-6; TRBD2 might be the D (5 bases). The CDR3 extends over 16 amino acids. Trimming cost V 1 base and J 1 base, with 13 bases left between them. Germline-derived CDR1 and CDR2 are SGHVS and FNYEAQ. CDR3: CASSLGPGNTQETQYF. Written as DNA, the CDR3 is TGTGCCAGCAGCTTAGGCCCGGGGAACACCCAAGAGACCCAGTACTTC.

V is TRBV13 and J is TRBJ2-5; D is uncertain. This CDR3 comprises 12 residues. Germline loops: CDR1 PRHDT, CDR2 FYEKMQ (reference sequence). Between the trimmed V and J ends, which lost 5 bases and 9 bases, there was a span of 13 bases. CDR3 in amino acids: CASSSGSAAQYF. DNA for the CDR3: TGTGCCAGCAGCAGTGGTTCTGCGGCCCAGTACTTC.

This clone was counted once. The CDR3 reads CASSLATGGRTNEKLFF. In DNA, the CDR3 is TGTGCCAGCAGCTTAGCTACAGGGGGACGAACTAATGAAAAACTGTTTTTT. The chain couples TRBV11-2 to TRBJ1-4, with 8 bases aligning to TRBD1. The germline V gene encodes CDR1 SGHAT and CDR2 FQNNGV. The CDR3 length is 17 residues. With V trimmed by 1 base and J by 1 base, 5 bases remained unmatched.

The chain joins TRBV9 to TRBJ2-1, with 11 bases lining up with TRBD2. The junction had 1 base not matched to a gene; V was cut back by 1 base and J by 4 bases. The CDR3 is made up of 15 amino acids. CDR1 and CDR2 (germline): SGDLS, YYNGEE. The CDR3 nucleotides are TGTGCCAGCAGCGTATCTAGCGGGGGGTACAATGAGCAGTTCTTC. This encodes CASSVSSGGYNEQFF.

The chain employs TRBV27 and TRBJ1-3, with no clear D. Germline CDR1 MNHEY, CDR2 SMNVEV (reference sequence). V shed 6 bases and J shed 3 bases, with 9 bases lying between them. This CDR3 has 13 residues. The CDR3 sequence: CASSEVVGNTIYF. CDR3 coding DNA: TGTGCCAGCAGCGAGGTGGTTGGAAACACCATATATTTT.

The rearrangement joins TRBV4-1 to TRBJ2-3; weak D call: TRBD2 (5 bases). The germline V and J ends were trimmed by 0 bases and 0 bases, with 16 bases remaining between them. Germline CDR1 reads MGHRA; CDR2 reads YSYEKL. The CDR3 extends over 18 amino acids. This CDR3 is CASSQDGPGWRSTDTQYF. Here the CDR3 DNA reads TGCGCCAGCAGCCAAGATGGACCGGGATGGAGAAGCACAGATACGCAGTATTTT.

This clone was seen a handful of times. This chain links TRBV5-4 with TRBJ2-1, with 11 bases matching TRBD2. Per the germline V gene, CDR1 is SGHNT and CDR2 is YYREEE (reference sequence). Losses at the gene ends were 10 bases for V and 6 bases for J; bases not matched to a gene: 6. The CDR3 is 13 amino acids. The DNA for the CDR3 is TGTGCCGGGGGACTAGCGGAGGGCAATGAGCAGTTCTTC. It is translated as CAGGLAEGNEQFF. Combining the CDR3 with reference TRBV5-4 and TRBJ2-1 gives the whole variable domain ETGVTQSPTHLIKTRGQQVTLRCSSQSGHNTVSWYQQALGQGPQFIFQYYREEENGRGNFPPRFSGLQFPNYSSELNVNALELDDSALYLCAGGLAEGNEQFFGPGTRLTVL.

The V call is TRBV28, the J call TRBJ2-5; perhaps TRBD2 as D (5 bases). CDR1 and CDR2 from the germline V gene are MDHEN and SYDVKM. V gave up 5 bases and J gave up 10 bases, with 11 bases separating them. CDR3 size: 11 residues. CDR3 sequence: CASSLTRDQYF. CDR3 bases: TGTGCCAGCAGTCTTACGAGGGACCAGTACTTC.

This clone was detected a few times. The chain uses TRBV5-6 and TRBJ1-4, with 11 bases identical to TRBD1. Germline V gene data show CDR1 as SGHDT and CDR2 as YYEEEE. The CDR3 length is 16 residues. The V gene end was trimmed by 2 bases and the J gene end by 4 bases; junction bases not matched to a gene: 4. The CDR3 sequence: CASSFKGTGGNEKLFF. CDR3 nucleotide sequence: TGTGCCAGCAGCTTCAAGGGGACAGGGGGTAATGAAAAACTGTTTTTT.

The chain uses TRBV6-5 and TRBJ1-6, with 9 bases fitting TRBD1. The germline CDR1 and CDR2 sequences are MNHEY and SVGAGI. J lost 7 bases, V lost 0 bases, and 4 bases had no gene match. This CDR3 contains 16 residues. CDR3 bases: TGTGCCAGCAGTTACTCGTTGACAGGGGGAAATTCACCCCTCCACTTT. The encoded protein is CASSYSLTGGNSPLHF.

This clone was counted only a few times. The chain joins TRBV27 to TRBJ2-5; TRBD1 matches at 7 bases. CDR1 and CDR2 (germline): MNHEY, SMNVEV (reference sequence). With 5 bases clipped from V and 4 bases from J, the junction kept 10 bases outside the gene matches. The CDR3 totals 15 residues. DNA for the CDR3: TGTGCCAGCAGTCCAGGGGGACACACAAGAGAGACCCAGTACTTC. Its translation is CASSPGGHTRETQYF.

This clone was recorded a few times. The rearrangement uses TRBV9 and TRBJ2-3; possibly TRBD2 for D (6 bases). V gave up 3 bases and J gave up 2 bases, with 13 bases separating them. The CDR3 length is 15 residues. Per germline, CDR1 SGDLS and CDR2 YYNGEE. The CDR3 sequence is CASSAGGGNTDTQYF. CDR3 DNA sequence: TGTGCCAGCAGCGCCGGTGGGGGGAACACAGATACGCAGTATTTT.